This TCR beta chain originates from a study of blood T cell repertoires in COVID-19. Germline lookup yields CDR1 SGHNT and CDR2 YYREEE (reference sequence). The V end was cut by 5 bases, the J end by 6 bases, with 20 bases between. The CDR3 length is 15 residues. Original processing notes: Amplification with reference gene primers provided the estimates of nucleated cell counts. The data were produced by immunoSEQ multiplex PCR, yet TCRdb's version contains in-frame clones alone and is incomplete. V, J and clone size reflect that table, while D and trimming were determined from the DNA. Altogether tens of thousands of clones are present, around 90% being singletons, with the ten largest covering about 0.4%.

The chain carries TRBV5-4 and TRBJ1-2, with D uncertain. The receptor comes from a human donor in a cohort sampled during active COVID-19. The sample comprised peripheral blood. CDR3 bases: TGTGCCAGCAGAGCGGTGGTAGAGGGCGCGGATGGCTACACCTTC. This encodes CASRAVVEGADGYTF. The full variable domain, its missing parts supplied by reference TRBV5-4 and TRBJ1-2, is ETGVTQSPTHLIKTRGQQVTLRCSSQSGHNTVSWYQQALGQGPQFIFQYYREEENGRGNFPPRFSGLQFPNYSSELNVNALELDDSALYLCASRAVVEGADGYTFGSGTRLTVV.